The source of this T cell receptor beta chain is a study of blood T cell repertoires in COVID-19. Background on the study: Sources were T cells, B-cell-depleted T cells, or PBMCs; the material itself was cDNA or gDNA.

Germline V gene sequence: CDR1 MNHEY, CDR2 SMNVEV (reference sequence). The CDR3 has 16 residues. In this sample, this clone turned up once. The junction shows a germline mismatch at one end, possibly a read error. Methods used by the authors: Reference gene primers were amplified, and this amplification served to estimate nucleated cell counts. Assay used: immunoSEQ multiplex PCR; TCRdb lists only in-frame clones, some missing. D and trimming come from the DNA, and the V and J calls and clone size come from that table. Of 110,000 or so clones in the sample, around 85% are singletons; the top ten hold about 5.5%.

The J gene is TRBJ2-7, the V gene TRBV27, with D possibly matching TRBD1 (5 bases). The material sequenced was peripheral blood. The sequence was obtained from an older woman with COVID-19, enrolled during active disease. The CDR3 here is CASRFPTSTDSYEQYF. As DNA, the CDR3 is TGTGCCAGCCGTTTCCCCACCTCGACAGACTCCTACGAGCAGTACTTC.